Described below is a single T cell receptor beta chain sequence and its context. This specimen belongs to a study of blood T cell repertoires in COVID-19. Study background: Sources were T cells, B-cell-depleted T cells, or PBMCs; the material itself was cDNA or gDNA.

Sequenced by immunoSEQ multiplex PCR; TCRdb stores in-frame clones only, minus some. Seen here are about 200,000 clones, 80% observed once, and the top ten hold approximately 6.9%. Trimming cost V 6 bases and J 0 bases; bases outside gene matches: 8. The CDR3 runs 15 residues. The germline V gene has CDR1 SNHLY and CDR2 FYNNEI. The chain carries TRBV2 and TRBJ2-7; 7 positions agree with TRBD1. The receptor was derived from a man aged 55 to 69 with acute or convalescent COVID-19. Sequenced: peripheral blood. Here the CDR3 reads CASSTSGQASYEQYF. Written as DNA, the CDR3 is TGTGCCAGCAGCACTTCCGGACAGGCCTCCTACGAGCAGTACTTC.